This T cell receptor (beta chain) was documented in a study of molecular identifiers for immune sequencing clone quantification (dated by TCRdb to between 2018 and 2020). Broadly, across the study: For a replicate experiment, the RNA from either around 20,000 or 99,000 naive CD8 T cells was divided into five aliquots, and four of those aliquots went on to sequencing. This methods study benchmarked molecular-identifier clustering-based TCR repertoire sequencing (MIDCIRS) and TCR RNA copy counting, using CD8 T cells to do so.

The library was obtained by PCR. The instrument given in TCRdb is NextSeq 500. Bulk TCR libraries were prepared as previously described, using TCR primers listed in Table S5. The Qiagen AllPrep DNA/RNA kit was used to purify total RNA. Before analysis, reads from multiple sequencing runs of one library were combined. Regarding the original processing steps: Only reads with exact TCR constant sequence were kept, trimmed to 150 nt, and grouped by their 12-nt molecular barcodes. Reads within each barcode group were sub-clustered using a 15% Levenshtein threshold, and quality-weighted consensus sequences were constructed for each RNA molecule. Non-functional sequences were filtered out, along with any lower-count sequence sitting one edit away from another sequence. Barcode sub-clusters with fewer than 20% of the maximum read count were removed, based on fitting two negative binomial distributions. TCRdb trimmed public reads at Q25 via fastp, called clones via MiXCR and kept in-frame beta chains. CDR3 protein sequences are deduplicated, and each keeps its most common genes and DNA. Clone size and V and J calls follow TCRdb, not the original study. Present in this sample are tens of thousands of distinct CDR3 sequences, approximately 25% of which were seen just once. About 0.93% of the sample comes from the top ten.

Results and caveats for the whole study, not just this receptor: When barcode sub-clustering was left out, chimeric consensus sequences inflated TCR diversity, with chimeras reaching as high as 47%. Naive libraries contained spiked-in Jurkat TCR RNA (approximately nine copies' worth), which is not part of the donor repertoire. A single cell's worth of spiked-in Jurkat TCR RNA was reported detectable even among around 1 million naive CD8 T cells. In CMV-specific effector cells, over 98% of molecules were held by clones above 20 RNA copies, whereas under 1% of molecules were held by such clones in naive cells. Highly expanded clone sizes could be underestimated because identical TCR molecules may share a barcode. Modeling estimated 2.5 to 3 recovered TCR RNA copies per cell, compared with 9.5 to 10 by digital PCR, which implies approximately 30% capture efficiency.

Naive CD8 T cell libraries were made from about 20,000 to 1,000,000 sorted cells using 10%, 30% or 50% of purified RNA. On a BD FACSAria II, naive CD8 T cells were FACS-sorted as CD8+CD4-CCR7+CD45RA+ and collected into RLT Plus buffer. Around 10 TCR copies' worth of Jurkat RNA were spiked into roughly 17,000-1,100,000 naive CD8 T cell samples to test detection sensitivity. CD8 T cells were enriched with RosetteSep CD8+ T Cell Enrichment Cocktail and Ficoll-Paque, followed by ACK red cell lysis. This clonotype was observed many times. What antigen it recognizes has not been identified. Base qualities were left out, and no much larger clone turns up one base away. The junction shows trimming of 6 bases on V and 1 base on J, and the gene matches do not reach 5 bases of it. Looking up the germline V gene (reference sequence) yields CDR1 MNHNY and CDR2 SVGAGI. The CDR3 has 17 amino acids, counting the end cysteine and phenylalanine. Of all the DNA, just the CDR3 is kept, 51 bases in frame from base 1.

Sequencing was done on a sample of naive CD8+ T cells from blood, with Jurkat cell RNA spiked in. The label giving this sample's cell subset or site can be read as: FACS-sorted CD8+CD4-CCR7+CD45RA+ naive T cells. The sequence was obtained from a human donor in good health. Some libraries in this study had Jurkat cell RNA spiked in. The V gene is TRBV6-6 and the J gene is TRBJ2-3, with 15 central nucleotides matching TRBD2. Here the CDR3 is given as CASSWTSGGGGTDTQYF. The DNA reads TGTGCCAGCAGCTGGACTAGCGGGGGGGGGGGCACAGATACGCAGTATTTT.